The 32 T cell receptor beta chains presented below share a single source sample, sequenced in a study of control samples from healthy donors and cancer patients. The assay was immunoSEQ multiplex PCR, and TCRdb's table has in-frame clones only and misses some. The sample lists approximately 100,000 clones; around 90% were seen once. The specimen sequenced was blood. The origin of the receptors is a human donor in good health. The donor label of this sample is uncertain.

The V call is TRBV19, the J call TRBJ2-2; no clear D gene. Trimming cost V 10 bases and J 1 base, with 10 bases left between them. This CDR3 is built from 13 residues. The germline CDR1 and CDR2 sequences are LNHDA and SQIVND (reference sequence). The CDR3, as DNA: TGTGCCACGACAAACAGGAACACCGGGGAGCTGTTTTTT. It specifies CATTNRNTGELFF.

DNA of the CDR3: TGTGCCAGTAGTATGGACTACCTGGGGGCCCAGCATTTT. This encodes CASSMDYLGAQHF. The chain combines TRBV19 with TRBJ1-5, with a possible D match to TRBD1 (5 bases). The V gene lost 3 bases and the J gene lost 11 bases, with 14 bases spanning the gap. Germline assignment: CDR1 LNHDA and CDR2 SQIVND (reference sequence). The CDR3 loop spans 13 amino acids. Drawing the rest from reference TRBV19 and TRBJ1-5, the complete variable domain is DGGITQSPKYLFRKEGQNVTLSCEQNLNHDAMYWYRQDPGQGLRLIYYSQIVNDFQKGDIAEGYSVSREKKESFPLTVTSAQKNPTAFYLCASSMDYLGAQHFGDGTRLSIL.

This clone appeared once. CDR3 sequence (DNA): TGTGCCTGGAGTGCGCCAAATCCACAGACCTTAGACTATGGCTACACCTTC. As protein: CAWSAPNPQTLDYGYTF. The rearrangement joins TRBV30 to TRBJ1-2; D is ambiguous. Germline CDR1 GTSNPN, CDR2 SVGIG (reference sequence). The ends were cut back, 1 base at V and 3 bases at J, with 21 bases in the middle. There are 17 residues in the CDR3.

The chain has TRBV7-2 and TRBJ1-3, with D tentatively TRBD1 (5 bases). Trimming removed 1 base from V and 3 bases from J, with 10 bases in between. The CDR3 totals 15 residues. Germline V gene data show CDR1 as SGHTA and CDR2 as FQGNSA. This chain's CDR3 is CASSLEGVLGNTIYF. CDR3 sequence (DNA): TGTGCCAGCAGCTTAGAAGGGGTTCTTGGAAACACCATATATTTT. The whole variable domain, remainder taken from reference TRBV7-2 and TRBJ1-3, is GAGVSQSPSNKVTEKGKDVELRCDPISGHTALYWYRQSLGQGLEFLIYFQGNSAPDKSGLPSDRFSAERTGGSVSTLTIQRTQQEDSAVYLCASSLEGVLGNTIYFGEGSWLTVV.

The V and J genes are TRBV19 and TRBJ2-6; D may be TRBD2 (5 bases). CDR3 length: 18 residues. Germline assignment: CDR1 LNHDA and CDR2 SQIVND (reference sequence). V lost 4 bases to trimming and J lost 0 bases, with 16 bases between them. This chain's CDR3 is CASSRRGVLPSGANVLTF. CDR3 DNA sequence: TGTGCCAGTAGTAGACGGGGTGTACTCCCCTCTGGGGCCAACGTCCTGACTTTC.

This chain links TRBV12-3 or TRBV12-4 with TRBJ1-1, with 8 nucleotides matching TRBD1. The CDR3 totals 13 residues. V dropped 3 bases and J dropped 7; count of bases not matched to a gene: 4. The CDR3 loop is CASSFWDRLEAFF. For the CDR3, the DNA is TGTGCCAGCAGTTTTTGGGACAGGCTTGAAGCTTTCTTT.

The chain has TRBV28 and TRBJ1-5; D perhaps matches TRBD1 (5 bases). This CDR3 has 14 amino acids. Germline CDR1 and CDR2: MDHEN and SYDVKM. V was clipped by 1 base and J by 5 bases, with 9 bases between them. The CDR3 is CASSLSAGHQPQHF. DNA for the CDR3: TGTGCCAGCAGTTTATCGGCAGGGCATCAGCCCCAGCATTTT. Full variable domain (remainder filled in from reference TRBV28 and TRBJ1-5): DVKVTQSSRYLVKRTGEKVFLECVQDMDHENMFWYRQDPGLGLRLIYFSYDVKMKEKGDIPEGYSVSREKKERFSLILESASTNQTSMYLCASSLSAGHQPQHFGDGTRLSIL.

The rearrangement uses TRBV6-5 and TRBJ2-3, with 9 bases aligning to TRBD1. The CDR3 spans 13 residues. The V and J ends lost 7 bases and 5 bases, in that order; junction bases with no gene match: 4. The germline gives CDR1 MNHEY, CDR2 SVGAGI. For the CDR3, the DNA is TGTGCCAGCAACCCGACAGGGGGAGATACGCAGTATTTT. Its protein product is CASNPTGGDTQYF.

This CDR3 is CASTYTRSGANVLTF. The DNA for the CDR3 is TGTGCCAGCACGTACACGCGGTCTGGGGCCAACGTCCTGACTTTC. The genes are TRBV6-6 and TRBJ2-6; D unresolved. V gave up 7 bases and J gave up 1 base, with 11 bases separating them. Per the germline V gene, CDR1 is MNHNY and CDR2 is SVGAGI (reference sequence). The CDR3 is 15 amino acids.

The chain joins TRBV24-1 to TRBJ1-5, with 7 nucleotides matching TRBD1. CDR3 length equals 13 residues. Germline V gives CDR1 KGHDR, CDR2 SFDVKD. The junction had 4 bases not matched to a gene; V was cut back by 9 bases and J by 3 bases. The CDR3 is CATSGQFNQPQHF. The CDR3 nucleotides are TGTGCCACCTCGGGACAGTTCAATCAGCCCCAGCATTTT.

The chain is built from TRBV6-5 and TRBJ2-6, with D possibly TRBD1 on 6 matching bases. V lost 6 bases, J lost 4 bases, and 13 bases lay in between. Germline loops: CDR1 MNHEY, CDR2 SVGAGI. The length of the CDR3 is 15 residues. This CDR3 reads CASRGTGLGANVLTF. The CDR3 DNA sequence: TGTGCCAGCAGGGGTACAGGGCTCGGGGCCAACGTCCTGACTTTC.

This clone appeared a single time. The genes are TRBV7-2 and TRBJ2-5, with TRBD1 as a possible D gene (6 bases). Germline assignment: CDR1 SGHTA and CDR2 FQGNSA. Trimming left V 0 bases short and J 1 base short, with 9 bases between. The CDR3 is 15 amino acids. The CDR3 loop reads CASSLAQGIQETQYF. CDR3 coding DNA: TGTGCCAGCAGCTTAGCGCAGGGGATCCAAGAGACCCAGTACTTC.

The chain is built from TRBV21-1 and TRBJ2-1; the D call in the table, TRBD2, was not verified against the DNA. TRBV21-1 is shown as a pseudogene. The CDR3 sequence is 20 residues long. The CDR3 sequence: CASSKRRTSGGASSYNEQFF. In DNA, the CDR3 is TGTGCCAGCAGCAAAAGAAGGACTAGCGGGGGGGCTAGCTCCTACAATGAGCAGTTCTTC.

The chain links TRBV5-1 to TRBJ1-3, with TRBD1 as a possible D gene (5 bases). Trimming removed 1 base from V and 1 base from J, with 9 bases in between. Germline CDR1 is SGHRS and CDR2 is YFSETQ. The CDR3 has 15 residues. CDR3 residues: CASSLSGGSGNTIYF. CDR3 DNA: TGCGCCAGCAGCTTGAGCGGGGGATCTGGAAACACCATATATTTT.

V and J are TRBV12-1 and TRBJ1-2. TRBV12-1 is assigned pseudogene status. The CDR3 has 12 amino acids. In DNA, the CDR3 is TGTGCCAGCAGCCTTTTACGAGGTGGCTACACCTTC. Its translation: CASSLLRGGYTF.

The rearrangement joins TRBV29-1 to TRBJ1-1, with TRBD1 matching over 8 bases. The trim removed 4 bases at V and 4 bases at J, leaving 5 bases unmatched. The germline CDR1 and CDR2 sequences are SQVTM and ANQGSEA. The CDR3 length is 13 residues. The CDR3 is CSVAGQELTEAFF. CDR3 sequence (DNA): TGCAGCGTTGCGGGACAGGAACTCACTGAAGCTTTCTTT.

This rearrangement joins TRBV5-1 to TRBJ2-7, with 7 bases lining up with TRBD1. This CDR3 has 14 amino acids. Germline CDR1 is SGHRS and CDR2 is YFSETQ. V lost 4 bases to trimming and J lost 4 bases; unmatched junction nucleotides: 8. Here the CDR3 reads CASSIGTDPYEQYF. CDR3 nucleotides: TGCGCCAGCAGCATTGGGACAGACCCATACGAGCAGTACTTC.

This chain links TRBV6-5 with TRBJ1-2; 7 bases align to TRBD1. The J segment lost 6 bases and the V segment lost 5 bases, leaving 9 bases of the junction unmatched. Germline V CDR1 and CDR2: MNHEY, SVGAGI. The CDR3 has 14 amino acids. The CDR3 DNA reads TGTGCCAGCAGTAACCGACAGGGCCGGGATGGCTACACCTTC. Amino acid sequence: CASSNRQGRDGYTF.

This sequence joins TRBV2 and TRBJ2-1; 9 nucleotides line up with TRBD1. J lost 6 bases, V lost 6 bases, and 12 bases had no gene match. Germline assignment: CDR1 SNHLY and CDR2 FYNNEI. The CDR3 consists of 16 residues. This chain's CDR3 is CASRPIRQGVFNEQFF. The CDR3 DNA is TGTGCCAGCAGGCCTATTCGACAGGGGGTTTTCAATGAGCAGTTCTTC.

The gene calls are TRBV10-3 and TRBJ2-7; the match to TRBD1 covers 8 bases. The CDR3 has 13 residues. Germline loops: CDR1 ENHRY, CDR2 SYGVKD. The ends lost 9 bases at V and 6 bases at J; junction bases unmatched: 10. The CDR3 reads CAIAPTGGFEQYF. The CDR3 DNA is TGTGCCATAGCCCCCACAGGGGGTTTCGAGCAGTACTTC.

The chain has TRBV6-6 and TRBJ2-5; 7 bases are shared with TRBD2. Germline V gene data show CDR1 as MNHNY and CDR2 as SVGAGI (reference sequence). The V and J ends lost 5 bases and 2 bases, in that order; junction bases with no gene match: 8. The CDR3 consists of 15 residues. The CDR3 DNA reads as TGTGCCAGCAGTCACGGACTAGATCTTCAAGAGACCCAGTACTTC. Amino acids: CASSHGLDLQETQYF.

J is TRBJ1-6 and V is TRBV6-5, with 7 bases lining up with TRBD1. The CDR3 sequence is 14 residues long. After removal of 7 bases from V and 7 bases from J, the junction contained 7 bases not matched to a gene. CDR1 is MNHEY and CDR2 is SVGAGI in the germline V gene. The CDR3 DNA reads as TGTGCCAGCAACGCCGGGACAGAAAATTCACCCCTCCACTTT. It yields the protein CASNAGTENSPLHF.

J is TRBJ2-5 and V is TRBV6-5; no definite D call. Germline loops: CDR1 MNHEY, CDR2 SVGAGI. The V gene lost 0 bases and the J gene lost 5 bases, with 16 bases spanning the gap. The CDR3 contains 16 residues. The CDR3 spells CASSYSISTRRETQYF. DNA for the CDR3: TGTGCCAGCAGTTACTCGATTTCGACCCGCAGGGAGACCCAGTACTTC.

This clone was observed a few times. Other DNA sequences of this sample code for an identical CDR3. The chain recombines TRBV27 with TRBJ1-1, with D perhaps TRBD1 (5 bases). The germline V gene has CDR1 MNHEY and CDR2 SMNVEV (reference sequence). The CDR3 sequence is 17 residues long. Trimming stripped 0 bases from V and 1 base from J, with 15 bases between. CDR3 loop: CASSLSATGTSNTEAFF. In DNA, the CDR3 is TGTGCCAGCAGTTTATCCGCCACCGGGACGTCGAACACTGAAGCTTTCTTT.

The chain uses TRBV14 and TRBJ1-1; possible D gene TRBD1, 5 bases. This CDR3 has 15 amino acids. V lost 4 bases and J 4 bases, leaving 16 bases between the germline ends. Germline V lookup: CDR1 SGHDN, CDR2 FVKESK. Here the CDR3 reads CASSRQAGKRTEAFF. CDR3 in DNA: TGTGCCAGCAGCCGCCAAGCAGGGAAACGCACTGAAGCTTTCTTT.

V gene TRBV18 combines with J gene TRBJ2-1; tentative D call: TRBD2 (6 bases). The CDR3 has 13 amino acids. CDR1 is KGHSH and CDR2 is LQKENI in the germline V gene. Trimming took off 4 bases at V and 8 bases at J, with 12 bases between the two ends. Written as DNA, the CDR3 is TGTGCCAGCTCACGGAACGGGGGTTATGAGCAGTTCTTC. Protein: CASSRNGGYEQFF.

This clone was seen once. This chain connects TRBV30 to TRBJ2-3; D not certain. This CDR3 region has 16 residues. Trimming took off 3 bases at V and 3 bases at J, with 19 bases between the two ends. The germline V gene has CDR1 GTSNPN and CDR2 SVGIG (reference sequence). CDR3 sequence reads: CAWSAPTLVRTDTQYF. The CDR3, as DNA: TGTGCCTGGAGCGCTCCGACTTTAGTCCGTACAGATACGCAGTATTTT.

This clone was found once. The chain joins TRBV11-2 to TRBJ1-5, with TRBD1 identical over 9 bases. V lost 0 bases and J lost 11; bases outside the gene matches: 5. The CDR3 runs 14 residues. Germline values: CDR1 SGHAT, CDR2 FQNNGV. CDR3 protein: CASSLEGQGTAQHF. The DNA for the CDR3 is TGTGCCAGCAGCTTAGAGGGACAGGGCACGGCCCAGCATTTT.

The V call is TRBV12-3 or TRBV12-4, the J call TRBJ2-1; no reliable D call. The CDR3 is made up of 13 amino acids. Trimming cost V 2 bases and J 7 bases, with 9 bases left between them. The CDR3 loop reads CASSLFIGNEQFF. The CDR3 region has the DNA TGTGCCAGCAGTTTATTCATAGGAAATGAGCAGTTCTTC.

The chain carries TRBV12-3 or TRBV12-4 and TRBJ2-2, with a possible D match to TRBD2 (5 bases). V was clipped by 6 bases and J by 7 bases, with 12 bases between them. The CDR3 runs 13 residues. The CDR3 bases are TGTGCCAGCAGCCGATCGGGAAACGGGGAGCTGTTTTTT. As protein: CASSRSGNGELFF.

The rearrangement links TRBV15 to TRBJ1-2; D gene unclear. V lost 3 bases and J lost 4, with 15 bases in between. CDR3 length equals 15 residues. Per the germline V gene, CDR1 is LNHNV and CDR2 is YYDKDF (reference sequence). CDR3: CATSRMGGWTYGYTF. The CDR3 region has the DNA TGTGCCACCAGCAGGATGGGAGGGTGGACCTATGGCTACACCTTC.

The chain is built from TRBV6-5 and TRBJ1-6, with D possibly matching TRBD1 (5 bases). Trimming removed 6 bases from V and 6 bases from J, with 15 bases in between. The CDR3 totals 15 residues. The germline CDR1 and CDR2 sequences are MNHEY and SVGAGI. The CDR3 sequence: CASRLLQGLNSPLHF. The CDR3 DNA follows: TGTGCCAGCAGACTGCTGCAGGGACTTAATTCACCCCTCCACTTT.